This T cell receptor (beta chain) was sequenced in a study of blood T cell repertoires in COVID-19. Study information: Samples of COVID-19 (acute and convalescent) were obtained from the United States, Italy and Spain.

Only in-frame clones appear in the TCRdb table, and some are missing; sequencing was by immunoSEQ multiplex PCR. The table has approximately 150,000 clones, 80% to 90% seen once. CDR1 and CDR2 (germline): LNHDA, SQIVND (reference sequence). Trimming removed 7 bases from V and 3 bases from J, with 19 bases in between. The CDR3 sequence is 16 residues long. The TCR was taken from a woman aged 60-70 years with active COVID-19. Sequencing input: peripheral blood. The chain carries TRBV19 and TRBJ1-5; a weak D match, TRBD1 (6 bases). CDR3 sequence (DNA): TGTGCCAGTACCCCATTCAGGGGCTTCAACAATCAGCCCCAGCATTTT. As protein: CASTPFRGFNNQPQHF. The complete variable domain, with remaining parts taken from reference TRBV19 and TRBJ1-5, reads DGGITQSPKYLFRKEGQNVTLSCEQNLNHDAMYWYRQDPGQGLRLIYYSQIVNDFQKGDIAEGYSVSREKKESFPLTVTSAQKNPTAFYLCASTPFRGFNNQPQHFGDGTRLSIL.